The rows below give T cell receptor beta chains drawn from one sample of a study of molecular identifiers for immune sequencing clone quantification. Each CDR3 protein gets one entry after TCRdb re-called the PCR reads with MiXCR. The data hold about 100,000 distinct CDR3 sequences, with 30% to 35% observed a single time. The specimen sequenced was naive CD8+ T cells from blood, with Jurkat cell RNA spiked in. All receptors come from a human donor in good health. Some libraries in this study had Jurkat cell RNA spiked in. Both conserved end residues are part of each CDR3. The order of the fields is CDR3 length, V gene, J gene, CDR3 protein.

15	TRBV20-1	TRBJ1-1	CSAERGDGFFGEAFF
10	TRBV25-1	TRBJ2-1	CASSGLEQFF
12	TRBV29-1	TRBJ1-5	CSVDETGGHQHF
15	TRBV28	TRBJ1-5	CASRPWGISTQPQHF
14	TRBV20-1	TRBJ2-2	CSAASGSNTGELIF
12	TRBV2	TRBJ2-7	CASSAGNYEQYF
15	TRBV7-8	TRBJ2-1	CASSPTSGKVYEQFF
14	TRBV2	TRBJ2-2	CASSEAVGSGELFF
13	TRBV5-4	TRBJ2-7	CASSSSVSYEQYF
15	TRBV11-2	TRBJ2-6	CASSSQPYGANVLTF
17	TRBV5-6	TRBJ2-1	CASSLALGTGVSNEQFF
16	TRBV2	TRBJ2-7	CASSGATSGRPNEQYF
16	TRBV28	TRBJ2-5	CASSLFASGTQETQYF
16	TRBV7-9	TRBJ2-3	CASSLGPPTTTDTQYF
15	TRBV6-2/TRBV6-3	TRBJ2-7	CASSYIGRPGSEQYF
12	TRBV7-9	TRBJ2-3	CASSPATDTQYF
13	TRBV12-3/TRBV12-4	TRBJ2-2	CASSFVSLRELFF
12	TRBV20-1	TRBJ2-7	CSATGLPPEQYF
17	TRBV6-1	TRBJ2-1	CASKRLSSGSLYNEQFF
14	TRBV20-1	TRBJ2-5	CSARLEGAWETQYF
11	TRBV27	TRBJ2-7	CASGRAYEQYF
15	TRBV11-2	TRBJ2-7	CASSLGTSGYYEQYF
16	TRBV28	TRBJ2-3	CASSPLPGGEKDTQYF
18	TRBV29-1	TRBJ2-5	CSVTPQIAGANDQETQYF
15	TRBV28	TRBJ2-6	CASSSRDSGANVLTF
16	TRBV11-1	TRBJ2-7	CASSLVSLAGGYEQYF
15	TRBV19	TRBJ2-7	CASSIDRAGSYEQYF
14	TRBV6-5	TRBJ1-1	CASSSQGANTEAFF
17	TRBV28	TRBJ1-4	CASSPWSLSAGAEKLFF
15	TRBV7-9	TRBJ2-7	CASSLDGRPTYEQYF
11	TRBV28	TRBJ1-1	CASSFRDSAFF
15	TRBV19	TRBJ2-2	CASNPPRGLGGELFF
14	TRBV28	TRBJ1-2	CASSLGKEGYGYTF
19	TRBV4-3	-	CASSQDLGTGLASGIEQFF
13	TRBV29-1	TRBJ2-7	CSVEGTGPNEQYF
17	TRBV21-1	TRBJ2-7	CASSKRWLTTSSYEQYF
15	TRBV5-4	TRBJ2-7	CASSWGLAGGYEQYF
14	TRBV28	TRBJ1-1	CASRFGTGITEAFF
18	TRBV4-3	TRBJ1-6	CASSQAPLGSSYNSPLHF
16	TRBV6-6	TRBJ2-7	CASTKGRLAGPYEQYF
15	TRBV11-2	TRBJ2-7	CASSSGLAEAYEQYF
16	TRBV7-9	TRBJ2-3	CASSLFPQRVTDTQYF
13	TRBV5-4	TRBJ2-2	CAFHREYTGELFF
15	TRBV6-1	TRBJ2-1	CASSEFQGYYNEQFF
15	TRBV19	TRBJ2-7	CASSIGPGAAYEQYF
15	TRBV27	TRBJ2-3	CASSLAYLSTDTQYF
13	TRBV27	TRBJ2-1	CPSSLARYNEQFF